This T cell receptor beta chain originates from a study of PD-1 blockade in mismatch repair-deficient tumors (dated by TCRdb to about 2017). Broadly, across the study: Between late 2013 and September 2016, 86 consecutive patients with about 12 mismatch repair-deficient cancer types, all previously treated and progressing, were enrolled in the trial. Deep sequencing of TCR CDR3 regions was used to track tumor-associated T cell clones in peripheral blood of patients responding to PD-1 blockade.

Mismatch repair deficiency in every enrolled patient was established by polymerase chain reaction or immunohistochemistry. TCR sequencing was performed for a few patients who responded to pembrolizumab therapy. The phase II trial prospectively evaluated PD-1 blockade with pembrolizumab in advanced mismatch repair-deficient cancers, independent of tissue of origin. Peripheral blood T cell samples were gathered serially, both before PD-1 blockade started and at multiple time points afterward. Blood sampling times were reported as weeks after the first pembrolizumab dose. Library method: the immunoSEQ multiplex PCR assay. Here the immuneACCESS table is served through TCRdb, limited to in-frame sequences with V and J called. Missing clones are a known gap in these copies; in checked studies unresolved V genes cover under half, and the rest lacks a known reason. The sample table holds 40,000 to 60,000 clones, of which around 80% were seen once. The leading ten clones occupy 3% to 3.5% of the sample.

Worth noting for this clone: Its antigen has not been determined. No base qualities exist here, and no much larger clone lies one base off it.

Results the study describes overall, beyond this receptor: Tumor-resident clones, often undetectable in blood before treatment, expanded rapidly after pembrolizumab and then contracted, generally before radiologic responses.

The material sequenced was peripheral blood, taken 4 weeks after starting pembrolizumab. The sequence was collected from an adult with mismatch repair-deficient cancer.

The CDR3 here reads CASSTDGQGNQPQHF. The DNA is TGTGCCAGCAGCACTGATGGACAGGGAAATCAGCCCCAGCATTTT. This receptor chain uses TRBV9 and TRBJ1-5, and 8 junctional nucleotides match TRBD1. Including cysteine and phenylalanine, the CDR3 has 15 amino acids. Only the CDR3 DNA is retained, 45 bases long and in frame from the first base. V is trimmed back by 4 bases and J by 4 bases, and the junction contains 7 bases that no gene match accounts for. Based on the germline V gene, the CDR1 and CDR2 sequences are SGDLS and YYNGEE.